This T cell receptor beta chain was identified during a study of CD8 T cells in ankylosing spondylitis. Overall study findings and caveats: Several of the motif variants were reported before in synovial fluid and blood from reactive arthritis. A motif of 7 to 9 highly homologous TCR beta variants was seen as apparently characteristic of ankylosing spondylitis blood. Disease-associated clones were reportedly significantly overrepresented in matched ankylosing spondylitis synovial fluid. Clones that were linked to disease were CD8+ and were relatively rare in peripheral blood.

Turning to this clonotype: As yet, its antigen is unknown.

Quantitative 5'-RACE with molecular barcodes was used to make the TCR beta libraries. One entry per CDR3 protein results from TCRdb running MiXCR on the 5' RACE reads. The repertoire holds about 450,000 distinct CDR3 sequences, with 25% to 30% as singletons. With V trimmed by 3 bases and J by 5 bases, 2 bases remained unmatched. Germline V lookup: CDR1 MNHEY, CDR2 SMNVEV (reference sequence). The CDR3 consists of 14 residues. This sequence joins TRBV27 and TRBJ2-2, with 8 positions matching TRBD1. The material sequenced was blood, either unsorted or a sorted T cell fraction (not recorded which). The receptor was isolated from a male donor with ankylosing spondylitis. CDR3 loop: CASSFRGLTGELFF. The CDR3, as DNA: TGTGCCAGCAGTTTCAGGGGGCTTACCGGGGAGCTGTTTTTT.